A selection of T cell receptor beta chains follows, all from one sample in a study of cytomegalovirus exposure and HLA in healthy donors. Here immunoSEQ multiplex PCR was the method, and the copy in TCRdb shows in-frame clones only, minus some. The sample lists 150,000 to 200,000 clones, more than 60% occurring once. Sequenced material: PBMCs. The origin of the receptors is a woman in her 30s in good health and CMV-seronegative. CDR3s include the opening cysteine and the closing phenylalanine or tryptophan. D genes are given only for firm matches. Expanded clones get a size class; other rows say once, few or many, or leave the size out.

TGTGCCAGCAGCTTAGATCCCGGAGCCTACAATGAGCAGTTCTTC	CASSLDPGAYNEQFF	15	-	-	TRBV11-3	TRBJ2-1
TGTGCCAGCAGCTTAGCTGAGGACTACGAGCAGTACTTC	CASSLAEDYEQYF	13	-	-	TRBV7-6	TRBJ2-7
TGTGCCAGTAGTATAGGAGGGGGGGCTGAAGCTTTCTTT	CASSIGGGAEAFF	13	-	-	TRBV19	TRBJ1-1
TGTGCCAGCAGCTTAGGACAGATGAACGAGCAGTACTTC	CASSLGQMNEQYF	13	-	-	TRBV11-3	TRBJ2-7
TGTGCCTGGAGTGTACAGGATTGGGTCTATGGCTACACCTTC	CAWSVQDWVYGYTF	14	few	-	TRBV30	TRBJ1-2
TGTGCCAGCAGTGTTTTCGGGACAGGGAACTCCTACGAGCAGTACTTC	CASSVFGTGNSYEQYF	16	-	TRBD1	TRBV6-1	TRBJ2-7
TGTGCCAGCAGTTTAAAATGGGGGGGGACCTACGAGCAGTACTTC	CASSLKWGGTYEQYF	15	-	TRBD2	TRBV27	TRBJ2-7
TGTGCCAGCAGCTTAACGGACACTGAAGCTTTCTTT	CASSLTDTEAFF	12	-	-	TRBV7-9	TRBJ1-1
TGTGCCAGCAGCTTAGGGGGTCTGTTGACTGAAGCTTTCTTT	CASSLGGLLTEAFF	14	-	-	TRBV5-4	TRBJ1-1
TGTGCCTGGAGTCCGGGGTCCGATGGCTACACCTTC	CAWSPGSDGYTF	12	-	-	TRBV30	TRBJ1-2
TGTGCCAGCTCACACGACAGGGGGAATGGCTACACCTTC	CASSHDRGNGYTF	13	-	TRBD1	TRBV18	TRBJ1-2
TGTGCCAGCAGTTTACTTACAGGGAGCTCCTACGAGCAGTACTTC	CASSLLTGSSYEQYF	15	few	-	TRBV27	TRBJ2-7
TGCGCCAGCAGCCCAGAACTAGCTCTCCAAGAGACCCAGTACTTC	CASSPELALQETQYF	15	-	-	TRBV5-1	TRBJ2-5
TGTGCCAGCAGCCAAGGAGCAGGTGCGAGCTCCTACGAGCAGTACTTC	CASSQGAGASSYEQYF	16	-	-	TRBV4-2	TRBJ2-7
TGTGCCAGCAGCTTAATCGCTAGCGGGAGGTCCAGCTCCTACGAGCAGTACTTC	CASSLIASGRSSSYEQYF	18	-	TRBD2	TRBV11-2	TRBJ2-7
TGTGCCAGTAGAACCCCAGGGGATCTCTATGGCTACACCTTC	CASRTPGDLYGYTF	14	-	-	TRBV19	TRBJ1-2
TGTGCCAGCAGCCCAAGTCCCGGGACAGGGTCCTTGCACTATGGCTACACCTTC	CASSPSPGTGSLHYGYTF	18	-	TRBD1	TRBV28	TRBJ1-2
TGCGCCAGCAGCCCTTACAGGGGACAGCCCCAGCATTTT	CASSPYRGQPQHF	13	once	TRBD1	TRBV5-1	TRBJ1-5
TGTGCCAGCAGATCGGGGGGGACAGGGATCTACGAGCAGTACTTC	CASRSGGTGIYEQYF	15	-	-	TRBV6-5	TRBJ2-7
TGTGCCAGCACCATACAGGGCCCTAACTATGGCTACACCTTC	CASTIQGPNYGYTF	14	few	-	TRBV28	TRBJ1-2
TGTGCCAGCAGACTGAGCAGGGATGGCAATCAGCCCCAGCATTTT	CASRLSRDGNQPQHF	15	-	-	TRBV7-2	TRBJ1-5
TGTGCCCACCCAGAGGGGGACAGGGGGCGACGAAAAGTTTACGAGCAGTACTTC	CAHPEGDRGRRKVYEQYF	18	once	TRBD1	TRBV28	TRBJ2-7
TGTGCCAGCAGTTACGCGGGGCTAGAGAACGAGCAGTACTTC	CASSYAGLENEQYF	14	-	-	TRBV6-6	TRBJ2-7
TGTGCCAGCAGCCAAGAATGGGCCGACAGCCTTAGCACAGATACGCAGTATTTT	CASSQEWADSLSTDTQYF	18	-	-	TRBV14	TRBJ2-3
TGTGCCAGCACCAGGACTAGCGTAAATGAGCAGTTCTTC	CASTRTSVNEQFF	13	once	TRBD2	TRBV6-6	TRBJ2-1
TGTGCCACCAGCAGTAGAGAGGGGGTCGTTGAAAAACTGTTTTTT	CATSSREGVVEKLFF	15	-	-	TRBV15	TRBJ1-4
TGTGCCAGCAGTTTAAGCGGCAGGGGCTACGAGCAGTACTTC	CASSLSGRGYEQYF	14	-	-	TRBV27	TRBJ2-7
TGTGCCAGCCGTCCGGGGGGCGCGGGGAACACTGAAGCTTTCTTT	CASRPGGAGNTEAFF	15	once	-	TRBV9	TRBJ1-1
TGTGCCATCAGTGAGGGGGGGACAGGGGGTGGTCAGCCCCAGCATTTT	CAISEGGTGGGQPQHF	16	-	TRBD1	TRBV10-3	TRBJ1-5
TGTGCCAGCAGCGGGGGGGGAGCGGGACGTAACACAGATACGCAGTATTTT	CASSGGGAGRNTDTQYF	17	few	TRBD2	TRBV5-4	TRBJ2-3
TGTGCCAGCAGTTTTGCGGAGGGAGGTAATGAAAAACTGTTTTTT	CASSFAEGGNEKLFF	15	-	-	TRBV28	TRBJ1-4
TGTGCCAGCAATCCAGGGGTAAACACTGAAGCTTTCTTT	CASNPGVNTEAFF	13	-	-	TRBV6-5	TRBJ1-1
TGTGCCAGCAGCCTTCTTAGCACAGATACGCAGTATTTT	CASSLLSTDTQYF	13	-	-	TRBV2	TRBJ2-3
TGCAGCGTTCAAAACTATGGCTACACCTTC	CSVQNYGYTF	10	-	-	TRBV29-1	TRBJ1-2
TGTGCCAGCAGTGACGGGCTAGCGGGGGTCGAGCAGTTCTTC	CASSDGLAGVEQFF	14	-	TRBD2	TRBV6-4	TRBJ2-1
TGTGCCAGCAGCACCGGGACTTGGGGCACTGAAGCTTTCTTT	CASSTGTWGTEAFF	14	once	-	TRBV6-5	TRBJ1-1
TGTGCCAGCAGTTTAAGACAGCACTATGGCTACACCTTC	CASSLRQHYGYTF	13	-	-	TRBV28	TRBJ1-2
TGCGCCAGCAGCCTTCAAGGACAGGCCGGCAGAAACACCATATATTTT	CASSLQGQAGRNTIYF	16	-	TRBD1	TRBV5-1	TRBJ1-3
TGCGCCAGCAGCTTATCAGCGGAAGAGACCCAGTACTTC	CASSLSAEETQYF	13	-	-	TRBV5-1	TRBJ2-5
TGTGCCACGCAGAACCCAAGACAGGGGAACACTGAAGCTTTCTTT	CATQNPRQGNTEAFF	15	-	TRBD1	TRBV10-3	TRBJ1-1
TGTGCTAGCAGCTTCCGAACAGGGGCTGATGGCTACACCTTC	CASSFRTGADGYTF	14	-	TRBD1	TRBV7-7	TRBJ1-2
TGCAGCGTTGCGAGGGGGCGGGATGAAGCTTTCTTT	CSVARGRDEAFF	12	-	TRBD1	TRBV29-1	TRBJ1-1